This TCR beta chain stems from a study of cytomegalovirus exposure and HLA in healthy donors. Study details: A later analysis reported the same platform for the 100 to 150 validation repertoires and the roughly 630 first-cohort repertoires. Study-wide findings and caveats: Many donors shared some public TCRs, even though most TCR sequences were rare.

Libraries were prepared by immunoSEQ multiplex PCR; TCRdb keeps only in-frame clonotypes and omits some of them. The data show 150,000 to 200,000 clones, roughly 83% seen once. Worth noting for this clone: What it binds is not known.

The sequence came from a man between 25 and 39 years old in good health and CMV-seropositive. The sequenced sample consisted of PBMCs.

CDR3 loop: CASTPWTGLASNQPQHF. DNA of the CDR3: TGTGCCAGTACCCCTTGGACAGGGTTAGCTAGCAATCAGCCCCAGCATTTT. The chain combines TRBV19 with TRBJ1-5, with TRBD1 matching over 8 bases. The V gene end was trimmed by 7 bases and the J gene end by 0 bases; junction bases not matched to a gene: 11. The CDR3 sequence is 17 residues long. Germline lookup yields CDR1 LNHDA and CDR2 SQIVND (reference sequence).